The rows below give T cell receptor beta chains drawn from one sample of a study of shared clonotypes between healthy human individuals. TCRdb keeps only in-frame clones here, not all; method: immunoSEQ multiplex PCR. The sample holds some 490,000 clones, 81% seen once. The sample was PBMCs. The receptors originated from a woman in her thirties or forties in good health. Some clones in this sample may be carry-over from other donors' samples. The CDR3 runs from the conserved cysteine through the conserved F or W. The D gene is left open where the match is weak. Clone size is stated in some rows and not others, as once, few, many or a class when expanded.

v_gene	j_gene	abundance	d_gene	CDR3aa	CDR3nt
TRBV7-4	TRBJ2-7	.	TRBD2	CASSPTSTGNEQYF	TGTGCCAGCAGCCCGACTAGCACCGGGAACGAGCAGTACTTC
TRBV6-5	TRBJ2-7	few	TRBD2	CASSYIGKRGSYEQYF	TGTGCCAGCAGTTACATAGGGAAGCGGGGCTCCTACGAGCAGTACTTC
TRBV6-5	TRBJ2-7	.	.	CASSSHGSAYEQYF	TGTGCCAGCAGTTCCCACGGGTCGGCCTACGAGCAGTACTTC
TRBV28	TRBJ1-2	.	.	CASSSGSYGYTF	TGTGCCAGCAGTTCCGGATCTTATGGCTACACCTTC
TRBV28	TRBJ1-2	few	.	CASSLPGQLYGYTF	TGTGCCAGCAGTCTACCCGGACAGCTCTATGGCTACACCTTC
TRBV7-6	TRBJ1-2	.	TRBD1	CASSQGQGGYGYTF	TGTGCCAGCAGCCAGGGACAGGGGGGCTATGGCTACACCTTC
TRBV7-2	TRBJ2-5	.	.	CASSPGGEIQETQYF	TGTGCCAGCAGCCCGGGGGGCGAAATCCAAGAGACCCAGTACTTC
TRBV6-5	TRBJ1-5	.	.	CASSYSRRSQPQHF	TGTGCCAGCAGTTACTCCCGCCGAAGTCAGCCCCAGCATTTT
TRBV4-1	TRBJ2-7	.	TRBD2	CASSQGTSGSSYEQYF	TGCGCCAGCAGCCAAGGTACTAGCGGGAGCTCCTACGAGCAGTACTTC
TRBV6-4	TRBJ1-1	.	.	CASSADRNTEAFF	TGTGCCAGCAGTGCGGACAGGAACACTGAAGCTTTCTTT
TRBV14	TRBJ1-1	.	.	CASSQDGLGVTEAFF	TGTGCCAGCAGCCAAGATGGGTTGGGGGTCACTGAAGCTTTCTTT
TRBV28	TRBJ2-5	once	.	CASSLPIDRTNQETQYF	TGTGCCAGCAGTTTACCAATTGACAGAACAAACCAAGAGACCCAGTACTTC
TRBV27	TRBJ2-7	.	TRBD2	CASLRASGRYEQYF	TGTGCCAGTTTAAGGGCTAGCGGGAGGTACGAGCAGTACTTC
TRBV27	TRBJ2-7	.	.	CASSFSRNSYEQYF	TGTGCCAGCAGTTTTTCGAGAAACTCCTACGAGCAGTACTTC
TRBV19	TRBJ2-7	.	.	CASSPGLGRDEQYF	TGTGCCAGTAGTCCAGGACTGGGCCGGGACGAGCAGTACTTC
TRBV4-3	TRBJ2-7	.	TRBD2	CASSQDRTSGRVGEQYF	TGCGCCAGCAGCCAAGACCGGACTAGCGGGAGGGTGGGCGAGCAGTACTTC
TRBV18	TRBJ1-4	.	TRBD1	CASSPGTGVLNEKLFF	TGTGCCAGCTCACCCGGGACAGGCGTCCTTAATGAAAAACTGTTTTTT
TRBV14	TRBJ2-7	.	TRBD2	CASSHLRLAGGSEQYF	TGTGCCAGCAGCCACTTAAGACTAGCGGGAGGGTCCGAGCAGTACTTC
TRBV29-1	TRBJ2-1	.	.	CSVQPWNNEQFF	TGCAGCGTTCAACCTTGGAACAATGAGCAGTTCTTC
TRBV5-4	TRBJ2-7	.	.	CASSPGGSGFIPYEQYF	TGTGCCAGCAGCCCCGGCGGGTCGGGGTTTATCCCCTACGAGCAGTACTTC
TRBV13	TRBJ1-3	.	TRBD1	CASSPGATGAGNTIYF	TGTGCCAGCAGCCCGGGGGCGACAGGGGCTGGAAACACCATATATTTT
TRBV7-3	TRBJ2-2	.	.	CASSRDTGELFF	TGTGCCAGCAGCCGCGACACCGGGGAGCTGTTTTTT
TRBV27	TRBJ2-2	.	.	CASSLSAIGELFF	TGTGCCAGCAGTTTATCGGCCATCGGGGAGCTGTTTTTT
TRBV2	TRBJ2-2	.	TRBD2	CASRTSGSNTGELFF	TGTGCCAGCAGGACTAGCGGGTCGAACACCGGGGAGCTGTTTTTT
TRBV15	TRBJ2-3	.	.	CATERADTQYF	TGTGCCACCGAGAGGGCAGATACGCAGTATTTT
TRBV5-1	TRBJ2-7	.	.	CASSLGLEGEQYF	TGCGCCAGCAGCTTGGGACTGGAAGGGGAGCAGTACTTC
TRBV2	TRBJ2-7	.	.	CARSQGSADEQYF	TGTGCCAGAAGCCAGGGGTCCGCGGACGAGCAGTACTTC
TRBV4-1	TRBJ2-7	.	TRBD1	CASSHFPGQYYEQYF	TGCGCCAGCAGCCATTTCCCGGGACAGTACTACGAGCAGTACTTC
TRBV13	TRBJ2-5	.	.	CASSLEGLGGQETQYF	TGTGCCAGCAGCTTAGAAGGACTAGGGGGGCAAGAGACCCAGTACTTC
TRBV29-1	TRBJ2-5	.	.	CSVWDKLETQYF	TGCAGCGTTTGGGACAAACTCGAGACCCAGTACTTC
TRBV18	TRBJ1-1	.	.	CASSQQQGRNTEAFF	TGTGCCAGCTCACAACAACAGGGTAGAAACACTGAAGCTTTCTTT
TRBV30	TRBJ2-7	.	.	CAWREFLGEQYF	TGTGCCTGGCGGGAGTTCCTGGGTGAGCAGTACTTC
TRBV2	TRBJ1-2	few	TRBD1	CASSAVTGDGNYGYTF	TGTGCCAGCAGTGCAGTGACAGGGGATGGTAACTATGGCTACACCTTC